The T cell receptor (beta chain) under discussion was sequenced for a study of beta chain features in type 1 diabetes. About the study: Sorted cell examination encompassed roughly 110 million cells across all samples. The study's findings and limits: Shorter TCRB CDR3s, moderately but significantly so, marked every one of the four CD4+ subsets in Type 1 diabetes patients. Lower insertion and higher deletion counts appeared at VDJ junctions in type 1 diabetes patients.

A remark on this clone: The antigen remains undetermined.

V shed 6 bases and J 0 bases; nucleotides not matched to a gene: 7. The CDR3 spans 15 residues. Germline V CDR1 and CDR2: KGHSH, LQKENI. As every portion of the isolated RNA was reverse transcribed, the sequencing read expressed TCRB transcripts. Produced via immunoSEQ multiplex PCR; TCRdb's table is partial and in-frame only. The sample includes roughly 160,000 clones, approximately 7.8% seen only once; the top ten take more than 0.75%. The source is a woman in her 40s with type 1 diabetes. The chain combines TRBV18 with TRBJ1-2; 7 bases are shared with TRBD1. Sequencing was done on a sample of central memory CD4+ T cells from blood. CDR3 sequence: CASSPGQAANYGYTF. CDR3 bases: TGTGCCAGCTCTCCCGGACAGGCTGCTAACTATGGCTACACCTTC.